Included here is one T cell receptor beta chain sequence, with context. What it recognizes is unknown. Time point indicated: persistent/refractory GD, antithyroid drugs over 5 years with positive TRAb. From RNA extracted from PBMCs, the TCR library was made. Relying on iRepertoire HTBI primers and Arm-PCR of CDR3 regions, the team built TCR beta libraries. Original analysis: Sequenced samples collectively carried 60 to 75 TRBV and 14 TRBJ segments. TCRdb reanalysed the multiplex PCR reads using MiXCR and keeps one entry per CDR3 protein. TCRdb's processing, not the authors' own work, is the source of the V and J calls. The repertoire holds 650,000 to 700,000 distinct CDR3 sequences, approximately 31% seen once, with roughly 40% in the top ten. The CDR3 length is 13 residues. The V end lost 5 bases, the J end lost 5 bases, and 10 bases lay between the germline ends. Looked up from germline, CDR1 is SGHAT and CDR2 is FQNNGV.

The entry originates in a study of regulatory T cells in long-lasting Graves disease. Study information: Graves' disease counted as persistent after over 5 years of antithyroid drugs with positive TSH receptor antibodies. Whole-study findings and limits: New patients shared fewer public clonotypes (more than 850) than persistent patients did (around 2,900).

Sequencing used peripheral blood mononuclear cells (PBMCs), obtained when the disease was refractory, from a patient treated with antithyroid drugs. The J gene is TRBJ1-5, the V gene TRBV11-2; unclear D gene. The TCR sequence derives from a female donor with Graves disease. The CDR3 region is CASSLRAHQPQHF. The DNA for the CDR3 is TGTGCCAGCAGCCTCAGAGCTCATCAGCCCCAGCATTTT. The whole variable domain, filled in from reference TRBV11-2 and TRBJ1-5, reads EAGVAQSPRYKIIEKRQSVAFWCNPISGHATLYWYQQILGQGPKLLIQFQNNGVVDDSQLPKDRFSAERLKGVDSTLKIQPAKLEDSAVYLCASSLRAHQPQHFGDGTRLSIL.